This T cell receptor beta chain was captured by sequencing in a study of T cell changes during pregnancy in multiple sclerosis. TCRdb's table, derived via immunoSEQ multiplex PCR, lists solely in-frame clones and lacks some. This sample carries tens of thousands of clones, approximately 91% of them seen once, and the ten largest clones take 1.4%. Germline values: CDR1 MDHEN, CDR2 SYDVKM. V lost 8 bases to trimming and J lost 6 bases, with 17 bases between them. The CDR3 spans 13 residues. The V call is TRBV28, the J call TRBJ2-7, with D maybe TRBD2 (6 bases). The TCR originated in a female donor with multiple sclerosis, enrolled in a pregnancy study. The source material was peripheral blood, sampled in the third trimester of pregnancy. This CDR3 is CASWGVTHLEQYF. In nucleotides, the CDR3 is TGTGCCAGCTGGGGGGTAACCCATCTCGAGCAGTACTTC.